These 27 T cell receptor beta chains originate from one sample sequenced in a study of Ad26.COV2.S vaccination and SARS-CoV-2 variants. The treatment: about 20 received Ad26.COV2.S at low or high dose, single or two shots; roughly five received placebo; per-sample allocation not given. The study sampled participants on day 63 after the first vaccine or placebo injection. The method was immunoSEQ multiplex PCR; TCRdb's version includes in-frame clones alone and lacks a portion of them. The sample shows approximately 280,000 clones, around 87% of them seen only once. Sequences were derived from peripheral blood, sampled in a trial of Ad26.COV2.S vaccine versus placebo. The receptors were gathered from a person between 18 and 60 years old who received the Ad26.COV2.S COVID-19 vaccine or a placebo.

The rearrangement joins TRBV4-1 to TRBJ1-2; a possible D gene is TRBD1 (6 bases). The germline V and J ends were trimmed by 0 bases and 4 bases, with 18 bases remaining between them. Germline V gene data show CDR1 as MGHRA and CDR2 as YSYEKL. CDR3 length equals 17 residues. CDR3 nucleotides: TGCGCCAGCAGCCAAGAAGGTACAGGGAACCTGGGCTATGGCTACACCTTC. Translation: CASSQEGTGNLGYGYTF.

The J gene is TRBJ1-5, the V gene TRBV19; D may be TRBD1 (6 bases). The V gene's germline CDR1 is LNHDA and CDR2 SQIVND (reference sequence). There are 14 residues in the CDR3. The V gene lost 6 bases and the J gene lost 4 bases, with 13 bases spanning the gap. CDR3 protein: CASRPRTENQPQHF. CDR3 nucleotide sequence: TGTGCCAGTAGGCCCCGGACAGAGAATCAGCCCCAGCATTTT.

V is TRBV29-1 and J is TRBJ2-5, with 9 bases matching TRBD1. The CDR3 spans 15 residues. The germline gives CDR1 SQVTM, CDR2 ANQGSEA. Trimming cost V 5 bases and J 2 bases; bases outside gene matches: 9. The DNA of the CDR3 is TGCAGCGTTACGCTGGGACAGGGAGGACAAGAGACCCAGTACTTC. This gives the protein CSVTLGQGGQETQYF.

This clone has just one count. V is TRBV7-3 and J is TRBJ2-2, with 9 positions matching TRBD2. The CDR3 loop spans 16 amino acids. CDR1 is SGHTA and CDR2 is FQGTGA in the germline V gene. After removal of 4 bases from V and 7 bases from J, the junction contained 10 bases not matched to a gene. DNA of the CDR3: TGTGCCAGCAGCTCGAGGAATAGCGGGGGCAACGGGGAGCTGTTTTTT. This codes for CASSSRNSGGNGELFF.

The genes are TRBV25-1 and TRBJ2-7, with a weak D call TRBD2 (5 bases). CDR1 is MGHDK, CDR2 SYGVNS, per germline. The CDR3 consists of 13 residues. Trimming removed 4 bases at V and 5 bases at J, with 12 bases between. CDR3 region: CASSGGLVDEQYF. The DNA of the CDR3 is TGTGCCAGCAGTGGAGGACTTGTGGACGAGCAGTACTTC.

The chain uses TRBV19 and TRBJ1-1; D unclear. Germline loops: CDR1 LNHDA, CDR2 SQIVND (reference sequence). CDR3 size: 12 residues. The V end lost 5 bases, the J end lost 11 bases, and 15 bases lay between the germline ends. CDR3 protein: CASSLKGIGAFF. In DNA form, the CDR3 reads TGTGCCAGTAGTCTTAAAGGGATCGGTGCTTTCTTT.

Details on this clone: Other DNA sequences in this sample translate to the same CDR3. The V call is TRBV12-3 or TRBV12-4, the J call TRBJ2-7; TRBD1 aligns across 9 bases. The V segment lost 6 bases and the J segment 3 bases; nucleotides outside the gene matches: 3. The CDR3 runs to 13 residues. CDR3 residues: CASSPGQGYEQYF. CDR3 nucleotide sequence: TGTGCCAGCAGCCCGGGACAGGGCTACGAGCAGTACTTC.

Concerning this clone: Distinct nucleotide sequences in the sample also encode this CDR3. This chain uses TRBV9 with TRBJ1-2; the D gene is possibly TRBD1 (5 bases). The V gene lost 0 bases and the J gene lost 0 bases, with 9 bases spanning the gap. There are 15 residues in the CDR3. Germline V gene sequence: CDR1 SGDLS, CDR2 YYNGEE. Here the CDR3 DNA reads TGTGCCAGCAGCGTAGCCCCGGGACCTAACTATGGCTACACCTTC. It translates to CASSVAPGPNYGYTF.

The genes are TRBV5-1 and TRBJ1-1; TRBD1 aligns across 8 bases. Unmatched junction bases numbered 4, after V lost 0 bases and J lost 12 bases. CDR3 length: 12 amino acids. Looked up from germline, CDR1 is SGHRS and CDR2 is YFSETQ. This CDR3 reads CASSLDRGFTFF. CDR3 nucleotide sequence: TGCGCCAGCAGCTTGGACAGGGGGTTTACTTTCTTT.

The rearrangement uses TRBV19 and TRBJ1-3, with D perhaps matching TRBD1 (6 bases). Trimming removed 5 bases at V and 2 bases at J, with 7 bases between. The germline CDR1 and CDR2 sequences are LNHDA and SQIVND (reference sequence). The CDR3 is 13 residues long. The CDR3 DNA reads as TGTGCCAGTAGTGGACAGACTGGAAACACCATATATTTT. This encodes CASSGQTGNTIYF.

The chain carries TRBV20-1 and TRBJ1-3, with D uncertain. The germline CDR1 and CDR2 sequences are DFQATT and SNEGSKA (reference sequence). The V end was cut by 3 bases, the J end by 0 bases, with 12 bases between. CDR3 length: 15 amino acids. DNA of the CDR3: TGCAGTGCTAGTCCCCCCGGGGACTCTGGAAACACCATATATTTT. This gives the protein CSASPPGDSGNTIYF.

This clone has just one count. The CDR3 spells CASSLAGESTDTQYF. CDR3 bases: TGTGCCAGCAGCTTAGCGGGAGAGAGCACAGATACGCAGTATTTT. The V call is TRBV11-3, the J call TRBJ2-3, with D tentatively TRBD2 (6 bases). The CDR3 spans 15 residues. The V gene lost 1 base and the J gene lost 0 bases, with 8 bases spanning the gap. Germline V gene data show CDR1 as SGHNT and CDR2 as YENEEA.

The rearrangement joins TRBV2 to TRBJ1-1, with D unclear. The V gene lost 5 bases and the J gene lost 11 bases, with 15 bases spanning the gap. The CDR3 spans 12 residues. Germline CDR1 and CDR2: SNHLY and FYNNEI. The CDR3 nucleotides are TGTGCCAGCAGTCGAGGTGGGAACCAGGCTTTCTTT. This encodes CASSRGGNQAFF.

The rearrangement uses TRBV27 and TRBJ1-5; no definite D call. Germline CDR1 MNHEY, CDR2 SMNVEV (reference sequence). The CDR3 is 15 residues long. Deletions cut 6 bases from V and 0 bases from J, with 12 bases between. The CDR3 nucleotides are TGTGCCAGCAGGCAATTCGGCCATAGCAATCAGCCCCAGCATTTT. Translating it yields CASRQFGHSNQPQHF.

The CDR3 sequence: CASSQSVGDTQYF. In DNA, the CDR3 is TGTGCCAGCAGCCAGTCCGTCGGGGATACGCAGTATTTT. This rearrangement joins TRBV4-2 to TRBJ2-3; D ambiguous. The CDR3 length is 13 residues. Trimming shortened V by 3 bases and J by 6 bases, and 10 bases separated the two germline ends. Germline assignment: CDR1 LGHNA and CDR2 YNFKEQ.

This clone was counted only a few times. This rearrangement joins TRBV6-5 to TRBJ1-1, with D possibly matching TRBD1 (5 bases). CDR1 and CDR2 from the germline V gene are MNHEY and SVGAGI. The CDR3 runs 13 residues. Trimming left V 6 bases short and J 11 bases short, with 19 bases between. This CDR3 reads CASSPEGRSGAFF. The CDR3 nucleotides are TGTGCCAGCAGCCCCGAGGGGAGGTCGGGCGCTTTCTTT.

V usage is TRBV12-2 and J usage is TRBJ2-5; TRBD1, as called in the table, went unchecked against the DNA. TRBV12-2 is tagged as a pseudogene. The CDR3 runs 14 residues. CDR3 region: CASRLVTGQETQYF. The CDR3 DNA reads TGTGCAAGTCGCTTAGTTACAGGGCAAGAGACCCAGTACTTC.

J is TRBJ1-3 and V is TRBV27, with 9 nucleotides matching TRBD1. V dropped 6 bases and J dropped 3; count of bases not matched to a gene: 9. This CDR3 is 16 amino acids long. Germline loops: CDR1 MNHEY, CDR2 SMNVEV (reference sequence). The CDR3 sequence: CASSRGGTGIGNTIYF. CDR3 in DNA: TGTGCCAGCAGCCGTGGGGGGACAGGGATTGGAAACACCATATATTTT.

This clone was counted only a few times. The gene calls are TRBV6-5 and TRBJ1-2; possibly TRBD1 for D (6 bases). CDR1 MNHEY and CDR2 SVGAGI come from the germline V gene. This CDR3 spans 12 amino acids. Trimming pared 8 bases from V and 8 bases from J, leaving 15 bases between. DNA of the CDR3: TGTGCCAGCCGAGGGGGAGGGCACGGCTACACCTTC. Translated: CASRGGGHGYTF.

Points on this clone: At one end, the junction sequence differs from germline, possibly due to a read error. The V call is TRBV19, the J call TRBJ2-1, with 11 bases that match TRBD2. The CDR3 totals 14 residues. Germline V gene sequence: CDR1 LNHDA, CDR2 SQIVND (reference sequence). In DNA, the CDR3 is TGTGCCAGTAGGATAGCGGGAGGGCCGGGTGAGCAGTTCTTC. Translating it yields CASRIAGGPGEQFF. Full variable domain (missing parts from reference TRBV19 and TRBJ2-1): DGGITQSPKYLFRKEGQNVTLSCEQNLNHDAMYWYRQDPGQGLRLIYYSQIVNDFQKGDIAEGYSVSREKKESFPLTVTSAQKNPTAFYLCASRIAGGPGEQFFGPGTRLTVL.

V usage is TRBV5-4 and J usage is TRBJ1-2, with D possibly being TRBD1 (5 bases). The CDR3 runs to 13 residues. Trimming removed 4 bases from V and 2 bases from J, with 9 bases in between. Germline V gene sequence: CDR1 SGHNT, CDR2 YYREEE (reference sequence). CDR3 DNA: TGTGCCAGCAGCCCGACAGTAAACTATGGCTACACCTTC. This sequence encodes CASSPTVNYGYTF. The full variable domain, completed using reference TRBV5-4 and TRBJ1-2, is ETGVTQSPTHLIKTRGQQVTLRCSSQSGHNTVSWYQQALGQGPQFIFQYYREEENGRGNFPPRFSGLQFPNYSSELNVNALELDDSALYLCASSPTVNYGYTFGSGTRLTVV.

This clone was seen only once. The chain employs TRBV6-5 and TRBJ1-2; 8 positions agree with TRBD1. Germline V gene lookup returns CDR1 MNHEY and CDR2 SVGAGI. With V trimmed by 6 bases and J by 2 bases, 2 bases remained unmatched. The CDR3 runs 13 residues. CDR3 nucleotide sequence: TGTGCCAGCAGCCGGACAGGGAACTATGGCTACACCTTC. As protein: CASSRTGNYGYTF.

This clone was seen once. The chain joins TRBV27 to TRBJ1-5; D remains ambiguous. V was pared by 7 bases and J by 5 bases, with 6 bases between. The length of the CDR3 is 11 residues. In germline, CDR1 is MNHEY, CDR2 SMNVEV (reference sequence). CDR3 in DNA: TGTGCCAGCAAATTAGATCAGCCCCAGCATTTT. Translated: CASKLDQPQHF.

The chain uses TRBV10-3 and TRBJ1-4; 10 positions agree with TRBD1. Germline V gene sequence: CDR1 ENHRY, CDR2 SYGVKD. V lost 3 bases and J lost 7; bases outside the gene matches: 5. The CDR3 is made up of 15 amino acids. CDR3 DNA: TGTGCCATCAGTGACCTGGGACAGGGGCGTGAAAAACTGTTTTTT. Protein sequence: CAISDLGQGREKLFF.

This rearrangement joins TRBV30 to TRBJ2-3, with D tentatively TRBD2 (5 bases). Trimming removed 2 bases at V and 3 bases at J, with 18 bases between. Germline assignment: CDR1 GTSNPN and CDR2 SVGIG (reference sequence). The CDR3 covers 16 residues. CDR3 in amino acids: CAWSRVRGLQTDTQYF. The CDR3 coding sequence is TGTGCCTGGAGTAGGGTACGGGGTCTGCAGACAGATACGCAGTATTTT. Based on the CDR3 plus reference TRBV30 and TRBJ2-3, the full variable domain is SQTIHQWPATLVQPVGSPLSLECTVEGTSNPNLYWYRQAAGRGLQLLFYSVGIGQISSEVPQNLSASRPQDRQFILSSKKLLLSDSGFYLCAWSRVRGLQTDTQYFGPGTRLTVL.

This clone occurred a few times. The chain is built from TRBV10-3 and TRBJ1-3; D possibly corresponds to TRBD1 (5 bases). Per the germline V gene, CDR1 is ENHRY and CDR2 is SYGVKD. The length of the CDR3 is 16 residues. Trimming removed 3 bases from V and 0 bases from J, with 12 bases in between. This CDR3 is CAISEYRSYSGNTIYF. The CDR3 nucleotides are TGTGCCATCAGTGAATACAGGAGCTACTCTGGAAACACCATATATTTT.

The chain joins TRBV30 to TRBJ1-5; 7 positions match TRBD1. The CDR3 spans 18 residues. CDR1 GTSNPN and CDR2 SVGIG come from the germline V gene (reference sequence). Trimming at V came to 0 bases and at J to 0 bases, leaving 11 bases not matched to a gene. The CDR3 spells CAWSVRETGFSSNQPQHF. The CDR3 DNA reads as TGTGCCTGGAGTGTAAGGGAGACAGGGTTTAGTAGCAATCAGCCCCAGCATTTT.